The T cell receptor beta chain described here comes from a study of T cells expressing NK-cell markers. With UMIs, 5'RACE template switching was used to make TCR beta cDNA. TCRdb derives one entry per CDR3 protein from the 5' RACE reads, leaving out DNA. The sample includes roughly 23,000 distinct CDR3 sequences. The CDR3 has 15 amino acids. CDR1 is DFQATT, CDR2 SNEGSKA, per germline (reference sequence). The sample comprised blood T cells: a sorted CD56 or NKG2C T cell subset, CD4+ or CD8+ T cells, or bulk PBMC T cells (not recorded which). The clonotype comes from a man aged 18-70 years in good health. The gene calls are TRBV20-1 and TRBJ1-5; TCRdb outputs TRBD1, but without DNA this stays unchecked. CDR3 in amino acids: CSAVDRGHSNQPQHF.